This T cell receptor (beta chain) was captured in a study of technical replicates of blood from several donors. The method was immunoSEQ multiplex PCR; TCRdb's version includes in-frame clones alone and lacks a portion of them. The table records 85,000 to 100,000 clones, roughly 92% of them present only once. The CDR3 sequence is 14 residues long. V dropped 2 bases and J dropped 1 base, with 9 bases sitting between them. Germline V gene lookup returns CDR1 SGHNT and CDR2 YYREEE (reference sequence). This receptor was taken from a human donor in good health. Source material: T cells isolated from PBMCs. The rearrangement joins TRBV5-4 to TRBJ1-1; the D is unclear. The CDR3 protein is CASSFGVSNTEAFF. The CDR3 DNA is TGTGCCAGCAGCTTCGGGGTATCGAACACTGAAGCTTTCTTT.